These T cell receptor beta chains were read from a single sample in a study of technical replicates of blood from several donors. Measured with immunoSEQ multiplex PCR; TCRdb has only the in-frame clones, and not every one. This table has some 71,000 clones, about 97% appearing once. The sample taken for sequencing was T cells isolated from PBMCs. These TCRs come from a human donor in good health. CDR3s include the opening cysteine and the closing phenylalanine or tryptophan. The D gene is left open where the match is weak. A clone size is listed for some rows: how often the clone was seen (once, few, many), or a class if it is expanded.

D gene,J gene,V gene,clone size,CDR3 protein,CDR3 DNA
.,TRBJ1-5,TRBV10-3,.,CAISLGSSNQPQHF,TGTGCCATCTCCCTCGGGTCTAGCAATCAGCCCCAGCATTTT
TRBD1,TRBJ1-1,TRBV11-3,.,CARRDSGANTEAFF,TGTGCCCGACGGGACAGTGGAGCCAACACTGAAGCTTTCTTT
.,TRBJ2-3,TRBV14,.,CASSQGTADTQYF,TGTGCCAGCAGCCAAGGTACGGCAGATACGCAGTATTTT
.,TRBJ2-7,TRBV6-5,.,CASSSGGEQYF,TGTGCCAGCAGTTCTGGAGGGGAGCAGTACTTC
TRBD1,TRBJ1-2,TRBV7-8,.,CASRNRDREGYGYTF,TGTGCCAGCAGAAATCGGGACAGGGAGGGGTATGGCTACACCTTC
TRBD1,TRBJ2-1,TRBV9,.,CASSAGQGIYNEQFF,TGTGCCAGCAGCGCTGGACAGGGGATCTACAATGAGCAGTTCTTC
.,TRBJ2-3,TRBV4-1,once,CASSRAPYTDTQYF,TGCGCCAGCAGCCGAGCGCCGTACACAGATACGCAGTATTTT
TRBD1,TRBJ1-1,TRBV4-1,few,CASSQRDRANTEAFF,TGCGCCAGCAGCCAACGGGACAGGGCGAACACTGAAGCTTTCTTT
.,TRBJ1-1,TRBV19,.,CASSDSSNTEAFF,TGTGCCAGTAGTGATAGCAGTAACACTGAAGCTTTCTTT
.,TRBJ2-1,TRBV19,.,CASSVLGGDPVGNEQFF,TGTGCCAGTAGTGTCCTAGGGGGGGACCCAGTAGGCAATGAGCAGTTCTTC
.,TRBJ1-2,TRBV4-1,.,CASSPGTQLSYGYTF,TGCGCCAGCAGCCCGGGGACACAATTATCATATGGCTACACCTTC
.,TRBJ1-1,TRBV4-3,.,CASSQEVGWAAQNTEAFF,TGCGCCAGCAGCCAAGAAGTTGGGTGGGCAGCTCAGAACACTGAAGCTTTCTTT
.,TRBJ2-7,TRBV28,.,CASSLTGRDEQYF,TGTGCCAGCAGTTTAACAGGGAGAGACGAGCAGTACTTC
TRBD2,TRBJ2-1,TRBV5-4,.,CASSSSGRTHNEQFF,TGTGCCAGCAGTTCTAGCGGGAGAACACACAATGAGCAGTTCTTC
.,TRBJ2-7,TRBV5-1,.,CASSFNRPSYEQYF,TGCGCCAGCAGCTTCAACAGGCCCTCCTACGAGCAGTACTTC
.,TRBJ1-3,TRBV6-5,.,CASSYRGNGNTIYF,TGTGCCAGCAGTTACAGAGGGAACGGAAACACCATATATTTT
.,TRBJ1-5,TRBV2,.,CASDSFGFSNQPQHF,TGTGCCAGCGACAGTTTCGGGTTTAGCAATCAGCCCCAGCATTTT
TRBD2,TRBJ2-1,TRBV27,.,CASTPRTSGDYNEQFF,TGTGCCAGCACCCCAAGGACTAGCGGTGACTACAATGAGCAGTTCTTC
TRBD2,TRBJ2-1,TRBV18,once,CASSPGTSGRAPYNEQFF,TGTGCCAGCTCCCCGGGGACTAGCGGGAGGGCCCCCTACAATGAGCAGTTCTTC
TRBD2,TRBJ2-7,TRBV30,.,CAWRRLAGDYEQYF,TGTGCCTGGAGGAGACTAGCGGGAGATTACGAGCAGTACTTC
TRBD1,TRBJ2-3,TRBV6-6,.,CASSPWTGHTDTQYF,TGTGCCAGCAGTCCCTGGACAGGGCACACAGATACGCAGTATTTT
TRBD2,TRBJ2-7,TRBV6-6,.,CSTLGGGSYEQYF,TGTTCTACTCTGGGCGGGGGCTCCTACGAGCAGTACTTC
TRBD1,TRBJ2-7,TRBV20-1,.,CSAGQVHEQYF,TGCAGTGCTGGACAGGTCCACGAGCAGTACTTC
.,TRBJ1-2,TRBV5-1,.,CASSSSEDSDYGYTF,TGCGCCAGCAGCTCATCAGAGGATTCGGACTATGGCTACACCTTC
.,TRBJ1-3,TRBV6-5,.,CASSLSSGNTIYF,TGTGCCAGCAGCCTTTCCTCTGGAAACACCATATATTTT
.,TRBJ1-4,TRBV15,.,CATSKARATNEKLFF,TGTGCCACCAGCAAAGCTCGAGCAACTAATGAAAAACTGTTTTTT
TRBD1,TRBJ2-1,TRBV10-3,.,CAISQTGGDFTEQFF,TGTGCCATCAGTCAGACAGGGGGCGATTTTACTGAGCAGTTCTTC
.,TRBJ2-3,TRBV5-4,.,CASSRDWTTDTQYF,TGTGCCAGCAGCCGGGACTGGACCACAGATACGCAGTATTTT
TRBD2,TRBJ2-1,TRBV4-3,.,CASSQESIAGSSYNEQFF,TGCGCCAGCAGCCAAGAGAGTATAGCGGGAAGCTCCTACAATGAGCAGTTCTTC
.,TRBJ1-2,TRBV9,.,CASSAGHGYTF,TGTGCCAGCAGCGCGGGACACGGCTACACCTTC
.,TRBJ2-3,TRBV30,.,CAWSHTLTDFSTDTQYF,TGTGCCTGGAGCCACACCTTGACCGACTTTAGCACAGATACGCAGTATTTT
.,TRBJ1-2,TRBV6-5,.,CASSAPRGIGYTF,TGTGCCAGCAGTGCCCCCAGGGGCATTGGCTACACCTTC
.,TRBJ2-1,TRBV4-3,.,CASTAASGHNEQFF,TGCGCCAGCACCGCGGCCAGCGGTCACAATGAGCAGTTCTTC
.,TRBJ1-1,TRBV20-1,.,CSAGQIQAFF,TGCAGTGCTGGACAGATTCAAGCTTTCTTT
TRBD1,TRBJ2-1,TRBV9,once,CASSVDRGPNNEQFF,TGTGCCAGCAGCGTAGACAGGGGCCCAAACAATGAGCAGTTCTTC
.,TRBJ1-2,TRBV18,.,CASSPEAPLSNYGYTF,TGTGCCAGCTCACCCGAGGCCCCCCTCTCTAACTATGGCTACACCTTC
.,TRBJ2-1,TRBV15,.,CATKAVYNEQFF,TGTGCCACCAAAGCGGTCTACAATGAGCAGTTCTTC
.,TRBJ2-1,TRBV7-3,.,CASSLGSNEQFF,TGTGCCAGCAGTCTAGGGAGCAATGAGCAGTTCTTC
TRBD2,TRBJ2-7,TRBV6-5,.,CASSYLSGSSYEQYF,TGTGCCAGCAGTTACCTTAGCGGGAGCTCCTACGAGCAGTACTTC
TRBD2,TRBJ2-7,TRBV6-5,once,CASTGTSVSYEQYF,TGTGCCAGCACCGGGACTAGTGTCTCCTACGAGCAGTACTTC